This T cell receptor (beta chain) was captured in a study of T cells in Graves' hyperthyroidism and ophthalmopathy. This clonotype has a count of ten or more. It was less than 13 ml of fresh peripheral blood that supplied the PBMCs. The investigators amplified TCR beta CDR3 regions from RNA transcripts. A first-round RT-PCR of the TCR CDR3 used the HTBI primer set. TCRdb re-analysed the multiplex PCR reads in MiXCR, keeping a single row per CDR3 protein. The data hold some 370,000 distinct CDR3 sequences, with over 11% observed a single time. The specimen sequenced was blood. This TCR came from a man aged 50-59 years with Graves' ophthalmopathy.

CDR3 nucleotide sequence: TGTGCCAGCAGCTCCACTAGCGGGAGAGCAGGCACAGATACGCAGTATTTT. Protein sequence: CASSSTSGRAGTDTQYF. This chain connects TRBV7-2 to TRBJ2-3, with TRBD2 identical over 11 bases. Germline V lookup: CDR1 SGHTA, CDR2 FQGNSA. V shed 4 bases, J shed 1 base, and the junction held 7 bases outside the gene matches. The CDR3 extends over 17 amino acids.